One sample yielded the 7 T cell receptor beta chains listed below, sequenced in a study of blood T cell repertoires in COVID-19. The repertoire was sequenced with immunoSEQ multiplex PCR; TCRdb's copy has only in-frame clones and lacks some. Among some 100,000 clones listed, approximately 89% were seen once. The specimen sequenced was peripheral blood. The receptors come from a man aged 50 to 59 with acute or convalescent COVID-19.

V usage is TRBV29-1 and J usage is TRBJ1-1; tentative D call: TRBD1 (5 bases). CDR3 length: 12 residues. V gave up 6 bases and J gave up 4 bases, with 12 bases separating them. CDR1 and CDR2 (germline): SQVTM, ANQGSEA. The CDR3 loop reads CSVFGTLTEAFF. DNA of the CDR3: TGCAGCGTGTTCGGGACTCTCACTGAAGCTTTCTTT.

V is TRBV10-3 and J is TRBJ1-6; no reliable D call. This CDR3 has 17 residues. Germline V gene lookup returns CDR1 ENHRY and CDR2 SYGVKD. Trimming removed 0 bases from V and 3 bases from J, with 12 bases in between. DNA for the CDR3: TGTGCCATCAGTGAGTCTGGTAGCGAGGTCTATAATTCACCCCTCCACTTT. Amino acid sequence: CAISESGSEVYNSPLHF.

The chain links TRBV11-3 to TRBJ2-3; tentative D call: TRBD2 (5 bases). This CDR3 contains 14 residues. The germline V gene encodes CDR1 SGHNT and CDR2 YENEEA. V was trimmed by 2 bases and J by 2 bases, leaving 8 bases between them. DNA of the CDR3: TGTGCCAGCAGCTTAACCGGGGACACAGATACGCAGTATTTT. Its protein is CASSLTGDTDTQYF.

V usage is TRBV6-6 and J usage is TRBJ2-1; possible D gene TRBD2, 5 bases. This CDR3 is 14 amino acids long. The germline V and J ends were trimmed by 2 bases and 2 bases, with 7 bases remaining between them. Germline V gives CDR1 MNHNY, CDR2 SVGAGI (reference sequence). CDR3: CASSYGRTYNEQFF. CDR3 nucleotide sequence: TGTGCCAGCAGTTACGGGAGAACCTACAATGAGCAGTTCTTC.

The rearrangement joins TRBV6-5 to TRBJ1-2; D uncertain. This CDR3 has 13 residues. The V gene's germline CDR1 is MNHEY and CDR2 SVGAGI. Deletions cut 5 bases from V and 6 bases from J, with 13 bases between. The chain's CDR3 is CASSPRVSDGYTF. As DNA, the CDR3 is TGTGCCAGCAGTCCTCGGGTCTCGGATGGCTACACCTTC.

The chain recombines TRBV10-1 with TRBJ2-1; 9 nucleotides agree with TRBD2. The CDR3 runs 16 residues. The V and J ends lost 5 bases and 2 bases, in that order; junction bases with no gene match: 7. Germline V gene sequence: CDR1 WNHNN, CDR2 SYGVQD (reference sequence). The DNA for the CDR3 is TGCGCCAGCAGTAAGACTAGCGGTCCAACCTACAATGAGCAGTTCTTC. Residues: CASSKTSGPTYNEQFF.

The chain links TRBV7-8 to TRBJ2-1; D perhaps matches TRBD1 (6 bases). CDR3 length: 16 amino acids. From germline, CDR1 is SGHVS and CDR2 FQNEAQ. Trimming cost V 2 bases and J 8 bases, with 19 bases left between them. CDR3 in amino acids: CASSLKSYISGDEQFF. The CDR3, as DNA: TGTGCCAGCAGCTTAAAGTCCTACATATCAGGGGATGAGCAGTTCTTC.